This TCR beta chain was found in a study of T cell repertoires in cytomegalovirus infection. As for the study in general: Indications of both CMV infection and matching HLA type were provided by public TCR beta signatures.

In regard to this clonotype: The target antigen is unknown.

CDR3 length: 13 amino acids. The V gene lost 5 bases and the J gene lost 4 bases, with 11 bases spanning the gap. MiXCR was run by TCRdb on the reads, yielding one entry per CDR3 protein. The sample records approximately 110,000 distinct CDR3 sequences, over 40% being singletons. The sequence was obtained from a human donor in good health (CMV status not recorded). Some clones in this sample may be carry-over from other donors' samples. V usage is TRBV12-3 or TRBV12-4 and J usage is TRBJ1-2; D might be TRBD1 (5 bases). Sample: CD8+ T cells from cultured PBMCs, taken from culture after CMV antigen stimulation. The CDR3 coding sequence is TGTGCCAGCAGTCCGGTGCAGGGCTATGGCTACACCTTC. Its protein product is CASSPVQGYGYTF.